Described below is a single TCR beta chain sequence and its context. The junction had 11 bases not matched to a gene; V was cut back by 5 bases and J by 6 bases. CDR1 and CDR2 from the germline V gene are SGDLS and YYNGEE. This CDR3 is 15 amino acids long. This sample is part of a study of OX40 agonist ivuxolimab in advanced cancers. TCRdb's table, derived via immunoSEQ multiplex PCR, lists solely in-frame clones and lacks some. The profile shows tens of thousands of clones, approximately 80% of them singletons. The source was CD4+ or CD8+ T cells sorted from blood, collected in a trial of the OX40 agonist ivuxolimab. The TCR originated in an adult with an advanced solid tumor such as melanoma, head and neck, liver or kidney cancer. The rearrangement uses TRBV9 and TRBJ1-2, with 9 positions matching TRBD1. The CDR3, as DNA: TGTGCCAGCAGGGCGGGGGACAGGGAATTTGATGGCTACACCTTC. Translating gives CASRAGDREFDGYTF.